The 11 T cell receptor beta chains reported below all come from one sample, sequenced in a study of T cell repertoires in cytomegalovirus infection. TCRdb passed the reads through MiXCR, listing each CDR3 protein once. The data show 740,000 or so distinct CDR3 sequences, about 40% seen once. The material sequenced was PBMCs. Receptors originate from a human donor in good health (CMV status not recorded). Some clones in this sample may be carry-over from other donors' samples.

The chain links TRBV11-2 to TRBJ1-6; the D is unclear. V dropped 3 bases and J dropped 2 bases, with 8 bases sitting between them. The germline gives CDR1 SGHAT, CDR2 FQNNGV. The CDR3 consists of 15 residues. CDR3: CASSFRRAYNSPLHF. The CDR3 nucleotides read TGTGCCAGCAGCTTCCGAAGGGCCTATAATTCACCCCTCCACTTT.

V and J are TRBV28 and TRBJ2-7; possible D gene TRBD2, 5 bases. Looked up from germline, CDR1 is MDHEN and CDR2 is SYDVKM. CDR3 size: 16 residues. V gave up 1 base and J gave up 0 bases, with 13 bases separating them. This CDR3 is CASSLLSREGSYEQYF. CDR3 coding DNA: TGTGCCAGCAGTTTATTATCCCGTGAGGGCTCCTACGAGCAGTACTTC.

The sample holds many counts of this clonotype. This chain connects TRBV4-1 to TRBJ1-2; D gene uncertain. CDR1 and CDR2 (germline): MGHRA, YSYEKL. The germline V and J ends were trimmed by 0 bases and 0 bases, with 11 bases remaining between them. This CDR3 has 16 residues. CDR3: CASSQDVSVSNYGYTF. The CDR3 DNA reads as TGCGCCAGCAGCCAAGACGTATCCGTGTCTAACTATGGCTACACCTTC.

The CDR3 protein is CASSLSLVSSWNYGYTF. The CDR3 region has the DNA TGTGCCAGCAGTTTATCTTTGGTGTCATCCTGGAACTATGGCTACACCTTC. The chain combines TRBV27 with TRBJ1-2, with D uncertain. This CDR3 spans 17 amino acids. The germline V and J ends were trimmed by 0 bases and 2 bases, with 16 bases remaining between them. Per germline, CDR1 MNHEY and CDR2 SMNVEV (reference sequence).

The V call is TRBV19, the J call TRBJ1-5; D is ambiguous. CDR3 size: 15 residues. The germline V gene encodes CDR1 LNHDA and CDR2 SQIVND (reference sequence). Trimming stripped 0 bases from V and 5 bases from J, with 11 bases between. Here the CDR3 DNA reads TGTGCCAGTAGTATAGAAGATAGGGCACATCAGCCCCAGCATTTT. Translated: CASSIEDRAHQPQHF.

This clonotype occurred many times. The V gene is TRBV28, the J gene TRBJ2-7; perhaps TRBD2 as D (6 bases). Trimming removed 5 bases from V and 4 bases from J, with 6 bases in between. CDR3 length: 11 residues. Germline V lookup: CDR1 MDHEN, CDR2 SYDVKM. CDR3 protein: CASSREYEQYF. CDR3 in DNA: TGTGCCAGCAGTCGGGAGTACGAGCAGTACTTC.

The V call is TRBV7-9, the J call TRBJ1-4; unclear D gene. This CDR3 spans 12 amino acids. V lost 4 bases and J 5 bases, leaving 5 bases between the germline ends. CDR1 SEHNR and CDR2 FQNEAQ come from the germline V gene (reference sequence). The CDR3 is CASSWQNEKLFF. In DNA, the CDR3 is TGTGCCAGCAGCTGGCAGAATGAAAAACTGTTTTTT.

The genes are TRBV28 and TRBJ1-5; no clear D. CDR3 length: 13 residues. CDR1 is MDHEN and CDR2 is SYDVKM in the germline V gene. Trimming cost V 8 bases and J 0 bases, with 8 bases left between them. In nucleotides, the CDR3 is TGTGCCAGCCTTTCTTATAGCAATCAGCCCCAGCATTTT. The encoded protein is CASLSYSNQPQHF. Variable domain in full (rest from reference TRBV28 and TRBJ1-5): DVKVTQSSRYLVKRTGEKVFLECVQDMDHENMFWYRQDPGLGLRLIYFSYDVKMKEKGDIPEGYSVSREKKERFSLILESASTNQTSMYLCASLSYSNQPQHFGDGTRLSIL.

This chain links TRBV6-2 or TRBV6-3 with TRBJ1-2; 10 bases are shared with TRBD1. The CDR3 spans 16 residues. V was clipped by 5 bases and J by 2 bases; unmatched bases: 8. Germline loops: CDR1 MNHEY, CDR2 SVGEGT. The CDR3, as DNA: TGTGCCAGCAGTGAGTTTCCGGGACAGGGGAACTATGGCTACACCTTC. Translated, it gives CASSEFPGQGNYGYTF.

This clonotype was counted many times. The genes are TRBV7-2 and TRBJ2-5; TRBD1 is a possible D gene (6 bases). Trimming took off 5 bases at V and 3 bases at J, with 10 bases between the two ends. This CDR3 is built from 13 residues. In germline, CDR1 is SGHTA, CDR2 FQGNSA. CDR3 DNA sequence: TGTGCCAGCAGCAAACAGGGAGAAGAGACCCAGTACTTC. Residues: CASSKQGEETQYF.

The V gene is TRBV7-6, the J gene TRBJ2-7, with 12 nucleotides matching TRBD2. CDR1 and CDR2 from the germline V gene are SGHVS and FNYEAQ. CDR3 length: 17 residues. V gave up 1 base and J gave up 0 bases; unmatched junction bases: 4. The CDR3 loop is CASSLEPLAGGSYEQYF. The CDR3 DNA sequence: TGTGCCAGCAGCTTAGAACCACTAGCGGGGGGCTCCTACGAGCAGTACTTC. Filled out from reference TRBV7-6 and TRBJ2-7, the complete variable domain reads GAGVSQSPRYKVTKRGQDVALRCDPISGHVSLYWYRQALGQGPEFLTYFNYEAQQDKSGLPNDRFSAERPEGSISTLTIQRTEQRDSAMYRCASSLEPLAGGSYEQYFGPGTRLTVT.